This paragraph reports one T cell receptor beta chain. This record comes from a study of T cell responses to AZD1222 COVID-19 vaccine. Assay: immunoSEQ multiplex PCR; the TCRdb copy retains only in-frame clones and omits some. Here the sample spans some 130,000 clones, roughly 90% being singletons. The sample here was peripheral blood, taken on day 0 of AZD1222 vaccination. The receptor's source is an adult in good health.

CDR3 region: CASSLGSYNSPLHF. The CDR3 nucleotides are TGCGCCAGCAGCTTGGGATCTTATAATTCACCCCTCCACTTT. The gene calls are TRBV5-1 and TRBJ1-6; D is ambiguous. Germline CDR1 reads SGHRS; CDR2 reads YFSETQ. The CDR3 is 14 amino acids. Trimming removed 0 bases at V and 4 bases at J, with 5 bases between.